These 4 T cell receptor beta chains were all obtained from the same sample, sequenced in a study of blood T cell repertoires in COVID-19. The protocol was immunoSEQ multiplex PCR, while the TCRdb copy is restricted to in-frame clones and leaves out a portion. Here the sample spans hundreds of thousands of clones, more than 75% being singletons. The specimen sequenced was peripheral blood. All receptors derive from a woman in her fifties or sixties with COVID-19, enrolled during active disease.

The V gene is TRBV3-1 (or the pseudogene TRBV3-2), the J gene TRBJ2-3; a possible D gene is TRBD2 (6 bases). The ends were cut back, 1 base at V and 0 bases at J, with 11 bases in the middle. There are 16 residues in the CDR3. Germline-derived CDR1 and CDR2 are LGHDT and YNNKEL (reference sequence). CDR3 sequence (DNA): TGTGCCAGCAGCCAAGGGGTTAGCGGAAGCACAGATACGCAGTATTTT. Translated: CASSQGVSGSTDTQYF.

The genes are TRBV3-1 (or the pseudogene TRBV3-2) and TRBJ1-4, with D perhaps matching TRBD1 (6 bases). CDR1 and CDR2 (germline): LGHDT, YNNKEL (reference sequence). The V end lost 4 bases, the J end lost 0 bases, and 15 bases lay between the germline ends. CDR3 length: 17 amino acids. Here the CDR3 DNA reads TGTGCCAGCAGCCCTTGGACAGTTAAATCAACTAATGAAAAACTGTTTTTT. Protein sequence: CASSPWTVKSTNEKLFF.

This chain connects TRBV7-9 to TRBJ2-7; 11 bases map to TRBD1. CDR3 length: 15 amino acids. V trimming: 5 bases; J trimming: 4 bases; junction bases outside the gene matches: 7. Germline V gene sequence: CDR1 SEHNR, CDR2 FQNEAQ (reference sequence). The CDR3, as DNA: TGTGCCAGCAGCCCGAGGACAGGGGGCTCGTACGAGCAGTACTTC. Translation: CASSPRTGGSYEQYF.

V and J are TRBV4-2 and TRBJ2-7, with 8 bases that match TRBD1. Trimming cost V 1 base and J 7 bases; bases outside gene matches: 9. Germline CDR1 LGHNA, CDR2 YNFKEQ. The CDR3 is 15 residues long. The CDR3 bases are TGTGCCAGCAGCCAAGTGGGACAGGCTTTTTTAGAGCAGTACTTC. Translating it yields CASSQVGQAFLEQYF.